This TCR beta chain is from a study of PD-L1 blockade in urothelial cancer. Overall study: Males with urothelial cancer arising in the bladder constituted twenty-five of the 29 patients.

This clone has a single count. Sample time point: pretreatment peripheral blood. Only in-frame clones appear in the TCRdb table, and some are missing; sequencing was by immunoSEQ multiplex PCR. The sample lists fewer than 85,000 clones, around 84% occurring once. The J segment lost 7 bases and the V segment lost 0 bases, leaving 8 bases of the junction unmatched. Germline V gene sequence: CDR1 MNHEY, CDR2 SVGAGI. The CDR3 extends over 16 amino acids. This specimen consisted of PBMCs, obtained around atezolizumab (anti-PD-L1) treatment. This chain joins TRBV6-5 and TRBJ2-1; TRBD1 matches 8 bases. This clonotype was obtained from a woman between 65 and 79 years old with urothelial cancer. Here the CDR3 reads CASSYSTGQGGNEQFF. DNA of the CDR3: TGTGCCAGCAGTTACTCGACCGGACAGGGTGGGAATGAGCAGTTCTTC.